The 12 T cell receptor beta chains given below trace back to one sample, sequenced in a study of beta chain features in type 1 diabetes (dated by TCRdb to the late 2010s). Overall study outcomes, separate from this receptor: A moderate but significant shortening of TCRB CDR3 length was observed in type 1 diabetes patients in all four CD4+ subsets.

The receptor library was made with the immunoSEQ multiplex PCR assay. All of the isolated RNA was reverse transcribed with the High Capacity cDNA Reverse Transcription Kit, so expressed TCRB transcripts were sequenced. What TCRdb holds here is the immuneACCESS table cut down to in-frame rearrangements. Part of the clones is not present; checked against another copy, under half of the missing clones reflect an unresolved V gene, and the others are unexplained. This sample lists about 190,000 clones; 6% to 9% were detected once. The ten largest account for approximately 0.54% of the sample. Antigen specificity for these receptors is unknown. The material sequenced was central memory CD4+ T cells from blood. The receptors derive from a man aged 18 to 29 with type 1 diabetes.

The V call is TRBV27, the J call TRBJ1-5, with TRBD1 matching 7 bases. The CDR3 consists of 17 residues. Germline CDR1 MNHEY, CDR2 SMNVEV (reference sequence). With 3 bases clipped from V and 1 base from J, the junction kept 9 bases outside the gene matches. The CDR3 here is CASSFGGRQGSNQPQHF. CDR3 DNA sequence: TGTGCCAGCAGTTTTGGGGGGAGACAGGGAAGCAATCAGCCCCAGCATTTT.

This clone was counted only a few times. V and J are TRBV27 and TRBJ1-5; 9 nucleotides line up with TRBD1. Trimming took 5 bases from V and 3 from J; bases not matched to a gene: 11. The CDR3 consists of 17 residues. Germline-derived CDR1 and CDR2 are MNHEY and SMNVEV (reference sequence). CDR3 region: CASSGTGIAGVNQPQHF. CDR3 nucleotides: TGTGCCAGCAGTGGGACAGGGATTGCGGGTGTCAATCAGCCCCAGCATTTT.

This clone was observed a few times. This sequence joins TRBV29-1 and TRBJ1-2, with D possibly TRBD1 on 6 matching bases. From germline, CDR1 is SQVTM and CDR2 ANQGSEA. V lost 6 bases, J lost 2 bases, and 10 bases lay in between. The CDR3 extends over 12 amino acids. The CDR3 sequence: CSVVGQNYGYTF. In DNA, the CDR3 is TGCAGCGTCGTGGGACAAAACTATGGCTACACCTTC.

This clone has a handful of counts. This chain connects TRBV5-1 to TRBJ2-1; 9 positions agree with TRBD2. CDR1 SGHRS and CDR2 YFSETQ come from the germline V gene. With 0 bases clipped from V and 2 bases from J, the junction kept 3 bases outside the gene matches. The CDR3 covers 16 residues. The CDR3 reads CASSLVASGTYNEQFF. Here the CDR3 DNA reads TGCGCCAGCAGCTTGGTAGCTAGCGGGACCTACAATGAGCAGTTCTTC.

The CDR3: CASSLLAGSTYNEQFF. CDR3 DNA: TGTGCCAGCAGCTTATTAGCGGGATCCACCTACAATGAGCAGTTCTTC. The rearrangement joins TRBV5-5 to TRBJ2-1, with 8 bases that match TRBD2. The CDR3 loop spans 16 amino acids. Trimming removed 2 bases from V and 2 bases from J; junction bases left unmatched: 6. Germline CDR1 SGHKS, CDR2 YYEKEE (reference sequence).

The chain carries TRBV27 and TRBJ1-2; TRBD1 matches 8 bases. The CDR3 runs to 13 residues. Germline values: CDR1 MNHEY, CDR2 SMNVEV (reference sequence). With 5 bases clipped from V and 3 bases from J, the junction kept 2 bases outside the gene matches. In nucleotides, the CDR3 is TGTGCCAGCAGTAAGACAGGGGACTATGGCTACACCTTC. It codes for CASSKTGDYGYTF.

V usage is TRBV6-6 and J usage is TRBJ2-5, with a possible D match to TRBD1 (6 bases). V was clipped by 7 bases and J by 3 bases, with 18 bases between them. This CDR3 is 15 amino acids long. Looked up from germline, CDR1 is MNHNY and CDR2 is SVGAGI (reference sequence). CDR3 residues: CASKITGWGEETQYF. CDR3 DNA: TGTGCCAGCAAGATTACAGGGTGGGGCGAAGAGACCCAGTACTTC.

Here the CDR3 reads CATSRDSGDQPQHF. The CDR3, as DNA: TGTGCCACCAGCAGAGACTCAGGGGATCAGCCCCAGCATTTT. V usage is TRBV15 and J usage is TRBJ1-5; tentative D call: TRBD1 (6 bases). Germline CDR1 is LNHNV and CDR2 is YYDKDF (reference sequence). Trimming pared 0 bases from V and 5 bases from J, leaving 8 bases between. There are 14 residues in the CDR3. Full variable domain (rest looked up from reference TRBV15 and TRBJ1-5): DAMVIQNPRYQVTQFGKPVTLSCSQTLNHNVMYWYQQKSSQAPKLLFHYYDKDFNNEADTPDNFQSRRPNTSFCFLDIRSPGLGDTAMYLCATSRDSGDQPQHFGDGTRLSIL.

This clone was counted a few times. The chain uses TRBV4-1 and TRBJ2-7; the match to TRBD2 covers 8 bases. Trimming at V came to 2 bases and at J to 1 base, leaving 4 bases not matched to a gene. The germline V gene has CDR1 MGHRA and CDR2 YSYEKL. This CDR3 is 15 amino acids long. Here the CDR3 DNA reads TGCGCCAGCAGCCAAAAACTAGCGGAGTCCTACGAGCAGTACTTC. Translated: CASSQKLAESYEQYF.

This clone was seen more than once but under ten times. This sequence joins TRBV7-2 and TRBJ2-5; 8 nucleotides line up with TRBD2. The CDR3 sequence is 14 residues long. Germline assignment: CDR1 SGHTA and CDR2 FQGNSA. The ends lost 5 bases at V and 2 bases at J; junction bases unmatched: 4. The CDR3 loop is CASSQQRGQETQYF. The CDR3 nucleotides read TGTGCCAGCAGCCAGCAGCGGGGGCAAGAGACCCAGTACTTC.

The V gene is TRBV4-1, the J gene TRBJ1-1, with unresolved D. Germline CDR1 MGHRA, CDR2 YSYEKL. V lost 3 bases and J 5 bases, leaving 10 bases between the germline ends. This CDR3 region has 13 residues. The CDR3 here is CASSQGSGTEAFF. The CDR3 nucleotides are TGCGCCAGCAGCCAGGGATCGGGGACTGAAGCTTTCTTT.

There are a few counts of this clone. This sequence joins TRBV5-1 and TRBJ2-6, with a possible D match to TRBD1 (5 bases). This CDR3 contains 16 residues. Germline loops: CDR1 SGHRS, CDR2 YFSETQ. V was shortened by 0 bases and J by 4 bases, with 11 bases between the two germline ends. This CDR3 is CASSLEAGSGANVLTF. The CDR3, as DNA: TGCGCCAGCAGCTTGGAAGCAGGGTCCGGGGCCAACGTCCTGACTTTC.